Listed here are 2 T cell receptor beta chains from one sample, sequenced in a study of blood T cell repertoires in COVID-19. Sequencing used immunoSEQ multiplex PCR; TCRdb keeps in-frame clones, though not all of them. The sample includes tens of thousands of clones, 75% to 90% seen only once; the top ten take over 4.5%. Material for sequencing was peripheral blood. Receptor source: a man of 80 years or more with acute or convalescent COVID-19.

The chain combines TRBV19 with TRBJ1-1, with 7 positions matching TRBD1. After removal of 6 bases from V and 4 bases from J, the junction contained 5 bases not matched to a gene. From germline, CDR1 is LNHDA and CDR2 SQIVND (reference sequence). The CDR3 spans 13 residues. The CDR3 spells CASRRDRATEAFF. For the CDR3, the DNA is TGTGCCAGTAGGAGAGACAGGGCCACTGAAGCTTTCTTT.

This chain uses TRBV7-9 with TRBJ1-2; D might be TRBD1 (5 bases). V was trimmed by 5 bases and J by 4 bases, leaving 17 bases between them. Germline V gives CDR1 SEHNR, CDR2 FQNEAQ (reference sequence). The CDR3 totals 15 residues. The chain's CDR3 is CASSPLGRQGYGYTF. The CDR3 DNA reads TGTGCCAGCAGCCCCCTAGGGCGGCAGGGCTATGGCTACACCTTC.